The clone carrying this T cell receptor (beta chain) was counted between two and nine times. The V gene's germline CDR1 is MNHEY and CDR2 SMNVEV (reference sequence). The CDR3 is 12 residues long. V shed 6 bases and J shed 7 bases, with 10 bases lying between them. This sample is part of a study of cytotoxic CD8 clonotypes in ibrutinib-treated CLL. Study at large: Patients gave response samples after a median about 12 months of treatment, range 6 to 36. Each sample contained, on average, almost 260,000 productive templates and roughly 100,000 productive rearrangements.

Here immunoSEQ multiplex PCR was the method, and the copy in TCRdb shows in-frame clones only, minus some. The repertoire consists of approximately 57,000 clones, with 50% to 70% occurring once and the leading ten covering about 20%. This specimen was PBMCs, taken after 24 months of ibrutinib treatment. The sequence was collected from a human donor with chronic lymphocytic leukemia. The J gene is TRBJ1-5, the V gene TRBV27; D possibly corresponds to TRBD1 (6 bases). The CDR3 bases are TGTGCCAGCAGCACACAGGGCCAGCCCCAGCATTTT. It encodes CASSTQGQPQHF.